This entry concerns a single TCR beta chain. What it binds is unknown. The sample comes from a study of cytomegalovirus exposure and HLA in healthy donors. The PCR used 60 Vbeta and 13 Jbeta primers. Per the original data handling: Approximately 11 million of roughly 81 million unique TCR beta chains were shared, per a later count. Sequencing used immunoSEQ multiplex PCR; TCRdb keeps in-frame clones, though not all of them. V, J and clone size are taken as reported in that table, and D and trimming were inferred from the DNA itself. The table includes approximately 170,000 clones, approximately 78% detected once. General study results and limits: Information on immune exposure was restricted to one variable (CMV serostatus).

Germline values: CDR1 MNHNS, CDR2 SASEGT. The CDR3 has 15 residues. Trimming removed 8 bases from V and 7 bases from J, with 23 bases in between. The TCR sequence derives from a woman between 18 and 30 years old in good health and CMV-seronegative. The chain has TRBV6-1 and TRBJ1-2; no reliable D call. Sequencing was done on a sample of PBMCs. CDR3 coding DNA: TGTGCCAGCTCGGCCAGTCTAGATAGGTACTTTGGCTACACCTTC. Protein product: CASSASLDRYFGYTF.